This TCR beta chain comes out of a study of blood T cell repertoires in COVID-19. Study-level information: The analysed material was cDNA or gDNA that came from T cells, B-cell-depleted T cells, or PBMCs.

Assay used: immunoSEQ multiplex PCR; TCRdb lists only in-frame clones, some missing. Of around 190,000 clones listed, about 81% are singletons. The V and J ends lost 3 bases and 5 bases, in that order; junction bases with no gene match: 3. CDR3 length: 13 residues. Germline assignment: CDR1 SGHDN and CDR2 FVKESK. The age range of participants was about 18 to 95 years, with residence in about two dozen US areas. The sequencing sample was made of PBMCs or T cells enriched from blood (not recorded which). The TCR was taken from a man in his forties who had recovered from COVID-19. The genes are TRBV14 and TRBJ1-1; 7 bases line up with TRBD1. CDR3 region: CASSHNRGTEAFF. The CDR3 region has the DNA TGTGCCAGCAGCCACAACAGGGGTACTGAAGCTTTCTTT.